Listed below are T cell receptor beta chains from one sample, sequenced in a study of blood T cell repertoires in COVID-19. Only in-frame clones appear in the TCRdb table, and some are missing; sequencing was by immunoSEQ multiplex PCR. The sample has 270,000 or so clones; about 86% are singletons. Sequenced input: peripheral blood. The source of these receptors is a woman aged 55-69 years with active or convalescent COVID-19. Each CDR3 is given with its conserved first and last residue. A D gene is named only where the DNA matches it firmly. Size tells how often a clone was seen (once, few, many) or the class of an expanded clone, and some rows leave it out.

v_gene: TRBV10-2; abundance: -; j_gene: TRBJ1-2; d_gene: TRBD1; CDR3aa: CASVGQGRYGYTF; CDR3nt: TGCGCCAGCGTCGGACAGGGGCGATATGGCTACACCTTC
v_gene: TRBV21-1; abundance: -; j_gene: TRBJ1-4; d_gene: -; CDR3aa: CASSIYGRTNEKLFF; CDR3nt: TGTGCCAGCAGCATCTACGGGAGGACTAATGAAAAACTGTTTTTT
v_gene: TRBV21-1; abundance: -; j_gene: TRBJ2-5; d_gene: -; CDR3aa: CASSKKIGTRQETQYF; CDR3nt: TGTGCCAGCAGCAAAAAGATCGGGACAAGACAAGAGACCCAGTACTTC
v_gene: TRBV5-1; abundance: -; j_gene: TRBJ2-5; d_gene: -; CDR3aa: CASSLEGGQETQYF; CDR3nt: TGCGCCAGCAGCTTGGAGGGGGGGCAAGAGACCCAGTACTTC
v_gene: TRBV7-8; abundance: -; j_gene: TRBJ2-5; d_gene: TRBD2; CDR3aa: CASSVRAGGPQETQYF; CDR3nt: TGTGCCAGCAGCGTCAGGGCGGGGGGGCCTCAAGAGACCCAGTACTTC
v_gene: TRBV3-1/TRBV3-2; abundance: few; j_gene: TRBJ1-2; d_gene: -; CDR3aa: CASSQGQVYGYTF; CDR3nt: TGTGCCAGCAGCCAAGGGCAGGTTTATGGCTACACCTTC
v_gene: TRBV5-6; abundance: -; j_gene: TRBJ1-2; d_gene: TRBD1; CDR3aa: CASSLGQGVAYGYTF; CDR3nt: TGTGCCAGCAGCTTGGGCCAGGGGGTGGCCTATGGCTACACCTTC
v_gene: TRBV9; abundance: once; j_gene: TRBJ1-1; d_gene: -; CDR3aa: CASSAHSQGRATEAFF; CDR3nt: TGTGCCAGCAGCGCCCACAGCCAGGGGAGAGCCACTGAAGCTTTCTTT
v_gene: TRBV6-5; abundance: -; j_gene: TRBJ1-1; d_gene: -; CDR3aa: CASRTHMNTEAFF; CDR3nt: TGTGCCAGCAGGACACACATGAACACTGAAGCTTTCTTT
v_gene: TRBV5-1; abundance: -; j_gene: TRBJ1-1; d_gene: -; CDR3aa: CASSLVPGQNTEAFF; CDR3nt: TGCGCCAGCAGCTTGGTTCCGGGACAGAACACTGAAGCTTTCTTT
v_gene: TRBV19; abundance: -; j_gene: TRBJ1-1; d_gene: TRBD1; CDR3aa: CASITGQKAFF; CDR3nt: TGTGCCAGTATAACGGGACAGAAGGCTTTCTTT
v_gene: TRBV18; abundance: -; j_gene: TRBJ1-1; d_gene: -; CDR3aa: CASSPVRPNTEAFF; CDR3nt: TGTGCCAGCTCACCAGTGCGGCCGAACACTGAAGCTTTCTTT
v_gene: TRBV11-2; abundance: -; j_gene: TRBJ2-7; d_gene: -; CDR3aa: CASSDGRGYEQYF; CDR3nt: TGTGCCAGCAGCGACGGTAGGGGATACGAGCAGTACTTC
v_gene: TRBV7-2; abundance: -; j_gene: TRBJ2-3; d_gene: TRBD2; CDR3aa: CASSLGAGAMQYF; CDR3nt: TGTGCCAGCAGCTTAGGGGCGGGAGCCATGCAGTATTTT
v_gene: TRBV19; abundance: -; j_gene: TRBJ1-2; d_gene: TRBD1; CDR3aa: CASSLGDRGLLYGYTF; CDR3nt: TGTGCCAGTAGCCTGGGGGACAGGGGTCTACTCTATGGCTACACCTTC
v_gene: TRBV6-5; abundance: few; j_gene: TRBJ1-5; d_gene: -; CDR3aa: CASSSRQDSNQPQHF; CDR3nt: TGTGCCAGCAGCTCCCGACAGGATAGCAATCAGCCCCAGCATTTT
v_gene: TRBV6-5; abundance: -; j_gene: TRBJ1-1; d_gene: -; CDR3aa: CASSYWWTKNTEAFF; CDR3nt: TGTGCCAGCAGTTACTGGTGGACAAAGAACACTGAAGCTTTCTTT
v_gene: TRBV7-9; abundance: -; j_gene: TRBJ1-2; d_gene: TRBD1; CDR3aa: CATSVIYRGANYGYTF; CDR3nt: TGTGCCACCTCTGTGATATACAGGGGTGCGAACTATGGCTACACCTTC
v_gene: TRBV6-5; abundance: -; j_gene: TRBJ1-6; d_gene: -; CDR3aa: CAGGQYNSPLHF; CDR3nt: TGTGCCGGTGGACAGTATAATTCACCCCTCCACTTT
v_gene: TRBV28; abundance: -; j_gene: TRBJ1-1; d_gene: TRBD1; CDR3aa: CASNRGQGITEAFF; CDR3nt: TGTGCCAGCAACCGAGGACAGGGTATCACTGAAGCTTTCTTT
v_gene: TRBV6-6; abundance: -; j_gene: TRBJ1-1; d_gene: TRBD1; CDR3aa: CASTSGQGITEAFF; CDR3nt: TGTGCCAGCACTTCTGGACAGGGGATAACTGAAGCTTTCTTT
v_gene: TRBV6-5; abundance: -; j_gene: TRBJ2-2; d_gene: TRBD2; CDR3aa: CASSLERGGNGELFF; CDR3nt: TGTGCCAGCAGTTTGGAGCGGGGGGGGAACGGGGAGCTGTTTTTT
v_gene: TRBV5-1; abundance: many; j_gene: TRBJ1-5; d_gene: -; CDR3aa: CASTPSPGNQPQHF; CDR3nt: TGCGCCAGCACCCCCTCCCCGGGCAATCAGCCCCAGCATTTT
v_gene: TRBV29-1; abundance: -; j_gene: TRBJ1-3; d_gene: -; CDR3aa: CSVEDRGGNTIYF; CDR3nt: TGCAGCGTTGAAGATAGGGGGGGAAACACCATATATTTT
v_gene: TRBV27; abundance: -; j_gene: TRBJ2-5; d_gene: TRBD2; CDR3aa: CASNPFSGIQETQYF; CDR3nt: TGTGCCAGCAATCCCTTTAGCGGGATCCAAGAGACCCAGTACTTC
v_gene: TRBV6-5; abundance: once; j_gene: TRBJ1-2; d_gene: -; CDR3aa: CATTGGNYGYTF; CDR3nt: TGTGCCACTACGGGCGGGAACTATGGCTACACCTTC
v_gene: TRBV18; abundance: once; j_gene: TRBJ2-2; d_gene: TRBD1; CDR3aa: CASSPLETGTTGELFF; CDR3nt: TGTGCCAGCTCCCCACTAGAGACAGGGACCACCGGGGAGCTGTTTTTT
v_gene: TRBV30; abundance: -; j_gene: TRBJ1-2; d_gene: TRBD1; CDR3aa: CAWSVLRQGGGGYTF; CDR3nt: TGTGCCTGGAGTGTACTCAGACAGGGGGGAGGTGGCTACACCTTC
v_gene: TRBV5-4; abundance: few; j_gene: TRBJ2-5; d_gene: TRBD2; CDR3aa: CAIKTQGLAGVETQYF; CDR3nt: TGTGCCATCAAAACCCAAGGACTAGCGGGTGTGGAGACCCAGTACTTC
v_gene: TRBV2; abundance: -; j_gene: TRBJ1-2; d_gene: TRBD1; CDR3aa: CASSGRTGDYGYTF; CDR3nt: TGTGCCAGCAGTGGTCGGACAGGGGACTATGGCTACACCTTC
v_gene: TRBV6-1; abundance: -; j_gene: TRBJ2-5; d_gene: TRBD2; CDR3aa: CASSDPSGGAGETQYF; CDR3nt: TGTGCCAGCAGTGACCCTAGCGGGGGGGCGGGTGAGACCCAGTACTTC
v_gene: TRBV7-2; abundance: -; j_gene: TRBJ2-7; d_gene: TRBD2; CDR3aa: CASSLATSGGPLSYEQYF; CDR3nt: TGTGCCAGCAGCTTAGCGACTAGCGGGGGGCCCCTCTCCTACGAGCAGTACTTC
v_gene: TRBV7-9; abundance: -; j_gene: TRBJ1-1; d_gene: -; CDR3aa: CASSTEAFF; CDR3nt: TGTGCCAGCAGCACAGAAGCTTTCTTT
v_gene: TRBV9; abundance: -; j_gene: TRBJ1-5; d_gene: TRBD1; CDR3aa: CASISLDRGNQPQHF; CDR3nt: TGTGCCAGCATCAGTTTGGACAGGGGGAATCAGCCCCAGCATTTT
v_gene: TRBV3-1/TRBV3-2; abundance: -; j_gene: TRBJ2-1; d_gene: -; CDR3aa: CASSPQRAGVEQFF; CDR3nt: TGTGCCAGCAGCCCACAAAGAGCCGGGGTTGAGCAGTTCTTC
v_gene: TRBV7-9; abundance: -; j_gene: TRBJ2-7; d_gene: TRBD1; CDR3aa: CASSLLGQGLYEQYF; CDR3nt: TGTGCCAGCAGCCTATTGGGACAGGGATTGTACGAGCAGTACTTC
v_gene: TRBV5-4; abundance: -; j_gene: TRBJ1-6; d_gene: -; CDR3aa: CASSYRDNSPLHF; CDR3nt: TGTGCCAGCAGCTACAGGGATAATTCACCCCTCCACTTT
v_gene: TRBV14; abundance: -; j_gene: TRBJ1-2; d_gene: TRBD1; CDR3aa: CASSQVTDRGRFGYTF; CDR3nt: TGTGCCAGCAGCCAAGTTACGGACAGGGGGCGTTTTGGCTACACCTTC
v_gene: TRBV19; abundance: -; j_gene: TRBJ1-4; d_gene: -; CDR3aa: CASSTSGGWKLFF; CDR3nt: TGTGCCAGTAGTACCTCGGGGGGCTGGAAACTGTTTTTT
v_gene: TRBV9; abundance: -; j_gene: TRBJ2-3; d_gene: -; CDR3aa: CASSVGWRSASTDTQYF; CDR3nt: TGTGCCAGCAGCGTAGGATGGCGTAGCGCTAGCACAGATACGCAGTATTTT
v_gene: TRBV27; abundance: -; j_gene: TRBJ1-1; d_gene: -; CDR3aa: CASSDRVENTEAFF; CDR3nt: TGTGCCAGCAGCGACAGAGTAGAGAACACTGAAGCTTTCTTT
v_gene: TRBV2; abundance: -; j_gene: TRBJ1-1; d_gene: TRBD1; CDR3aa: CASSELTGLSRGTEAFF; CDR3nt: TGTGCCAGCAGTGAACTGACAGGGCTTTCCCGAGGCACTGAAGCTTTCTTT
v_gene: TRBV29-1; abundance: -; j_gene: TRBJ2-1; d_gene: TRBD1; CDR3aa: CSVPASGTGNEQFF; CDR3nt: TGCAGCGTTCCAGCTTCCGGGACAGGGAATGAGCAGTTCTTC
v_gene: TRBV12-5; abundance: -; j_gene: TRBJ1-4; d_gene: TRBD1; CDR3aa: CASGLMGSGGEKLFF; CDR3nt: TGTGCTAGTGGTTTGATGGGGTCAGGGGGTGAAAAACTGTTTTTT
v_gene: TRBV5-4; abundance: -; j_gene: TRBJ2-6; d_gene: TRBD1; CDR3aa: CASSGRGPANVLTF; CDR3nt: TGTGCCAGCAGCGGCAGGGGGCCGGCCAACGTCCTGACTTTC
v_gene: TRBV11-2; abundance: few; j_gene: TRBJ1-1; d_gene: -; CDR3aa: CASRPSPGGGSTEAFF; CDR3nt: TGTGCCAGCAGACCGAGTCCCGGGGGCGGGAGCACTGAAGCTTTCTTT
v_gene: TRBV10-3; abundance: few; j_gene: TRBJ2-3; d_gene: TRBD2; CDR3aa: CATQQRGVGDTQYF; CDR3nt: TGTGCCACCCAACAGCGGGGAGTGGGAGATACGCAGTATTTT
v_gene: TRBV19; abundance: many; j_gene: TRBJ1-6; d_gene: -; CDR3aa: CASSIVDGSSYNSPLHF; CDR3nt: TGTGCCAGTAGTATAGTGGACGGGAGCTCCTATAATTCACCCCTCCACTTT